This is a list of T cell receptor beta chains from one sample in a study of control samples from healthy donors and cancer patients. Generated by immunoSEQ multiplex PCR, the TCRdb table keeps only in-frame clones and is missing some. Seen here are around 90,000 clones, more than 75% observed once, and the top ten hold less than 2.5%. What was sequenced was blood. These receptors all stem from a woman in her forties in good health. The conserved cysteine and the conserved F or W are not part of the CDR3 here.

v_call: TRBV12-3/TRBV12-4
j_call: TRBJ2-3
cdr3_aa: ASSSSTDTQY

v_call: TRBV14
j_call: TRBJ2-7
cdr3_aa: ASSQDPSYEQY

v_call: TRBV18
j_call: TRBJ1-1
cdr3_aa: ASSTGSNTEAF

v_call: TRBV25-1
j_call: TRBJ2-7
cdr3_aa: ASSERDRVYEQY

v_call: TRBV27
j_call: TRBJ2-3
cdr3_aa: ASSFLPSGVDTQY

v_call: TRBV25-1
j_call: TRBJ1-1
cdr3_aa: ASTGGSTEAF

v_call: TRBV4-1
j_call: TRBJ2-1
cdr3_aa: ASSPTSGGAFSNEQF

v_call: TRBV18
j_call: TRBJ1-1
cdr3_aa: ASSPGAGDTEAF

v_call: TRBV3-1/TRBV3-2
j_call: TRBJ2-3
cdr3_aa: ASSQGGAGRTDTQY

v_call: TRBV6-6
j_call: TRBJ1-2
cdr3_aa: ASSNQDRSFYGYT

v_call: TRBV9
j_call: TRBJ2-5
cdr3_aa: ASSVSSGQHLQETQY

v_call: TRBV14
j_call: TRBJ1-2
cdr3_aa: ASSDRGSKGYT

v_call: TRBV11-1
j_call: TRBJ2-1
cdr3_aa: ASSLVRDSPYNEQF

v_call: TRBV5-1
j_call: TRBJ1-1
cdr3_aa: ASSFGSGSTEAF

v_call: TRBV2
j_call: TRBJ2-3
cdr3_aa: ASSQRGARDTQY

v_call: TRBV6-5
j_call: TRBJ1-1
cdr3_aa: ASSLGGRAAF

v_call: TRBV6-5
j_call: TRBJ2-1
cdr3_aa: ASTTGANEQF

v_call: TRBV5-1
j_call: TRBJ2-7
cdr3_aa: ASSLAPGLESYEQY

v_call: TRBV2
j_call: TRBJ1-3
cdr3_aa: ASSVDGNLTGNTIY

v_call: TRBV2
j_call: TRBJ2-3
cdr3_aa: ASRGRLGTQY

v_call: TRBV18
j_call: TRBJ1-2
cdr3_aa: ASSPDSSQSVNYGYT

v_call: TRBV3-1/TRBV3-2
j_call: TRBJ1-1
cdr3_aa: ASSQERGAEAF

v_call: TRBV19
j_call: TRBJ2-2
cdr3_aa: ASSIDGGEGELF

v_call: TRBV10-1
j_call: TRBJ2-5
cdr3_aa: ASSESGQGETQY

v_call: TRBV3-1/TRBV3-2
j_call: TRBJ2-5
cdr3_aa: ASSQQTSLGPTQY

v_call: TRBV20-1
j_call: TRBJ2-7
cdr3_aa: SASLADTPGYEQY

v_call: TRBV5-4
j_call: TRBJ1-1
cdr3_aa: ASSRSQTNTEAF

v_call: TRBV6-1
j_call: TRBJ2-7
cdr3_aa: ASSDGRRYEQY

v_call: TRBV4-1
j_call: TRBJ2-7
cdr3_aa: ASSQRLAVSSYEQY

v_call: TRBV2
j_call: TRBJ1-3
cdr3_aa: ASKDSEGNTIY

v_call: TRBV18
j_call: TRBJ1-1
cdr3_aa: ASSLNRGLSTEAF

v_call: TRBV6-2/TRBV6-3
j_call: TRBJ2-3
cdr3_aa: ASSYEREGIGTDTQY

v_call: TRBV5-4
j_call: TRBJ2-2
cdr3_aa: ASSPSGLNTGELF

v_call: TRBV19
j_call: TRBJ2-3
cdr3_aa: ASSRGGAFADTQY

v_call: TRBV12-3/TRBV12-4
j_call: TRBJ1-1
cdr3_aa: ASSLDPTRRAF

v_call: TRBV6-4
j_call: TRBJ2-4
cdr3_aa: AGGQTLAKNIQY

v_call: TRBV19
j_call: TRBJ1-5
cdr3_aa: ASRSGGLGNQPQH

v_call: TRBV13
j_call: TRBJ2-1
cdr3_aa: ASSLGNEQF

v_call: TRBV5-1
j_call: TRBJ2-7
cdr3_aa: ASSLANGPARAYEQY

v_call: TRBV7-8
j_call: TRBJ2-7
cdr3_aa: ASSLRGTPYEQY

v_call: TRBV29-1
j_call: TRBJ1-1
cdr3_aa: SVEESHENTEAF

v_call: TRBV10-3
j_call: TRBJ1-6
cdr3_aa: AISESLGVASPLH

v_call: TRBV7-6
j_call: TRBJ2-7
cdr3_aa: ASSPWDRGTYEQY

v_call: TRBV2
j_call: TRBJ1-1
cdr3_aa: ASSGFNLEAF

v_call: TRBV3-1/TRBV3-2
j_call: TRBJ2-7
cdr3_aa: ASSIGGTSYEQY

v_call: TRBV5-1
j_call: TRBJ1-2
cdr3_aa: ASSLGQDYGYT

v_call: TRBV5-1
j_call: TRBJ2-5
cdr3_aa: ASSLGQTQY

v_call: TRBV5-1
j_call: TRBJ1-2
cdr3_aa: ASSRDTQGGYT

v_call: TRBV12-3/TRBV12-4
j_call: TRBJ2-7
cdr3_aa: ASLWTGSYEQY

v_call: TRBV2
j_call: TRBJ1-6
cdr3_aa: ASSEVGTGNSPLH

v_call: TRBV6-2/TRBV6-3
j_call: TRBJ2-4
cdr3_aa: ASSAGEFRRAKNIQY